One and the same sample provided the 27 T cell receptor beta chains below, sequenced in a study of T-cell memory formation after mild COVID-19. TCRdb reanalysed the 5' RACE reads using MiXCR and keeps one entry per CDR3 protein. The repertoire consists of 110,000 to 150,000 distinct CDR3 sequences, with about 25% occurring once and the leading ten covering around 24%. What was sequenced was PBMCs or a T cell subset sorted from them (not recorded which). These receptors were collected from an adult woman who had mild COVID-19 (a few samples of this study predate the infection). Cell type and time point are not known.

The CDR3 nucleotides are TGCAGCGTTGAAGACTACAACGGACAGGGTCATCTCGAGCAGTACTTC. Translation gives CSVEDYNGQGHLEQYF. The V gene is TRBV29-1, the J gene TRBJ2-7; 8 positions agree with TRBD1. The CDR3 contains 16 residues. After removal of 0 bases from V and 6 bases from J, the junction contained 13 bases not matched to a gene. Germline loops: CDR1 SQVTM, CDR2 ANQGSEA.

The chain links TRBV4-3 to TRBJ2-7; a weak D match, TRBD1 (5 bases). The CDR3 is 14 amino acids. The V gene lost 3 bases and the J gene lost 0 bases, with 9 bases spanning the gap. CDR1 is LGHNA and CDR2 is YSLEER in the germline V gene. CDR3 region: CASSHGHSSYEQYF. For the CDR3, the DNA is TGCGCCAGCAGCCACGGACACAGCTCCTACGAGCAGTACTTC.

The rearrangement joins TRBV12-3 or TRBV12-4 to TRBJ2-1; D unresolved. This CDR3 is built from 13 residues. V was trimmed by 6 bases and J by 6 bases, leaving 12 bases between them. The CDR3 is CASSLGPPNEQFF. DNA for the CDR3: TGTGCCAGCAGCCTCGGACCCCCCAATGAGCAGTTCTTC.

The gene calls are TRBV9 and TRBJ2-2; D gene uncertain. This CDR3 contains 13 residues. Germline CDR1 reads SGDLS; CDR2 reads YYNGEE. The V and J ends lost 0 bases and 1 base respectively, with 1 base between them. CDR3 loop: CASSVGNTGELFF. DNA for the CDR3: TGTGCCAGCAGCGTAGGGAACACCGGGGAGCTGTTTTTT.

This clonotype has just a few counts. The DNA of the CDR3 is TGTGCCAGCAGCCGAGAGACGGGTATAGATACGCAGTATTTT. Protein sequence: CASSRETGIDTQYF. This chain uses TRBV7-3 with TRBJ2-3; D remains unclear. V was trimmed by 5 bases and J by 5 bases, leaving 14 bases between them. Germline V gene data show CDR1 as SGHTA and CDR2 as FQGTGA. This CDR3 has 14 residues.

This clonotype was counted at least ten times. The rearrangement links TRBV7-2 to TRBJ2-3; TRBD1 or TRBD2 may be the D gene (6 bases each). V lost 1 base and J lost 2, with 10 bases in between. CDR3 size: 15 residues. Looked up from germline, CDR1 is SGHTA and CDR2 is FQGNSA. CDR3 DNA: TGTGCCAGCAGCTTAGGGGGGGCCCTCACAGATACGCAGTATTTT. Its translation: CASSLGGALTDTQYF.

The V call is TRBV2, the J call TRBJ2-1; 7 nucleotides line up with TRBD1. The CDR3 sequence is 15 residues long. V gave up 9 bases and J gave up 0 bases; unmatched junction bases: 8. Per the germline V gene, CDR1 is SNHLY and CDR2 is FYNNEI. CDR3 sequence: CARDRDLSSYNEQFF. In DNA form, the CDR3 reads TGTGCCAGAGACAGGGACCTTAGCTCCTACAATGAGCAGTTCTTC.

The chain's CDR3 is CSARADGSGGALGTQYF. The CDR3 coding sequence is TGCAGTGCTAGAGCCGATGGTAGCGGGGGGGCCCTTGGTACGCAGTATTTT. The chain has TRBV20-1 and TRBJ2-3; 11 nucleotides line up with TRBD2. The CDR3 consists of 17 residues. The J segment lost 8 bases and the V segment lost 1 base, leaving 14 bases of the junction unmatched. Germline values: CDR1 DFQATT, CDR2 SNEGSKA (reference sequence).

The J gene is TRBJ1-1, the V gene TRBV4-2; TRBD1 aligns across 9 bases. Trimming removed 2 bases from V and 3 bases from J; junction bases left unmatched: 7. Germline values: CDR1 LGHNA, CDR2 YNFKEQ. This CDR3 is built from 16 residues. The CDR3 nucleotides read TGTGCCAGCAGCCAACCCGAACAGGGGGCGGACACTGAAGCTTTCTTT. It yields the protein CASSQPEQGADTEAFF.

Of note for this clonotype: Germline and junction disagree at one end, which may indicate a read error. The chain is built from TRBV12-3 or TRBV12-4 and TRBJ2-7; TRBD2 matches 10 bases. CDR3 size: 14 residues. The DNA for the CDR3 is TGTGCCAGCAGATTAGCGGGGGGCGGCTACGAGCAGTACTTC. Translation gives CASRLAGGGYEQYF.

This clonotype was seen only a few times. The chain couples TRBV7-9 to TRBJ2-1; D might be TRBD2 (5 bases). The CDR3 loop spans 16 amino acids. Trimming shortened V by 4 bases and J by 4 bases, and 17 bases separated the two germline ends. The germline gives CDR1 SEHNR, CDR2 FQNEAQ (reference sequence). CDR3: CASSSEPRDRYNEQFF. CDR3 in DNA: TGTGCCAGCAGCTCGGAGCCCCGGGATCGATACAATGAGCAGTTCTTC.

CDR3: CASSFVGKMDEQFF. DNA for the CDR3: TGTGCCAGCAGCTTCGTGGGAAAAATGGATGAGCAGTTCTTC. The chain carries TRBV7-3 and TRBJ2-1; D is ambiguous. The CDR3 contains 14 residues. V was pared by 3 bases and J by 8 bases, with 14 bases between. Germline CDR1 is SGHTA and CDR2 is FQGTGA.

This rearrangement joins TRBV12-3 or TRBV12-4 to TRBJ2-7; no definite D call. V lost 3 bases and J 5 bases, leaving 8 bases between the germline ends. This CDR3 is built from 12 residues. The CDR3 DNA is TGTGCCAGCAGTTTGCTGAAGAACGAGCAGTACTTC. It translates to CASSLLKNEQYF.

The chain combines TRBV2 with TRBJ1-2; D possibly corresponds to TRBD1 (5 bases). Germline V gives CDR1 SNHLY, CDR2 FYNNEI. The CDR3 runs to 15 residues. The V gene lost 5 bases and the J gene lost 7 bases, with 20 bases spanning the gap. Here the CDR3 DNA reads TGTGCCAGCAGTTCTCCCGGGACCTTGTCGACTGGCTACACCTTC. The encoded protein is CASSSPGTLSTGYTF.

This chain's CDR3 is CASSQGLPGLTDTQYF. Here the CDR3 DNA reads TGTGCCAGCTCCCAGGGACTACCCGGGCTCACAGATACGCAGTATTTT. V and J are TRBV4-2 and TRBJ2-3; 7 nucleotides align to TRBD2. The CDR3 covers 16 residues. The trim removed 8 bases at V and 2 bases at J, leaving 13 bases unmatched. Germline lookup yields CDR1 LGHNA and CDR2 YNFKEQ.

The V gene is TRBV7-9, the J gene TRBJ2-3; D is possibly TRBD1 or TRBD2 (6 bases each). Trimming pared 5 bases from V and 4 bases from J, leaving 22 bases between. Germline V lookup: CDR1 SEHNR, CDR2 FQNEAQ (reference sequence). CDR3 size: 17 residues. The CDR3 here is CASSPAYRAPGADTQYF. The CDR3 coding sequence is TGTGCCAGCAGCCCTGCCTACAGGGCCCCGGGGGCAGATACGCAGTATTTT.

The J gene is TRBJ2-7, the V gene TRBV4-3; perhaps TRBD2 as D (5 bases). This CDR3 spans 14 amino acids. Germline V gives CDR1 LGHNA, CDR2 YSLEER. V was trimmed by 3 bases and J by 2 bases, leaving 11 bases between them. The CDR3 DNA reads TGCGCCAGCAGCCATGGGGTAGCGACCTACGAGCAGTACTTC. As protein: CASSHGVATYEQYF.

This chain joins TRBV12-3 or TRBV12-4 and TRBJ1-1, with D hard to call. The germline V and J ends were trimmed by 3 bases and 5 bases, with 10 bases remaining between them. This CDR3 region has 13 residues. In nucleotides, the CDR3 is TGTGCCAGCAGTTTGTCTGTAGGGACTGAAGCTTTCTTT. Protein: CASSLSVGTEAFF.

This clonotype has more than one count but fewer than ten. V gene TRBV6-2 or TRBV6-3 combines with J gene TRBJ1-2, with 8 bases matching TRBD1. The J segment lost 3 bases and the V segment lost 2 bases, leaving 11 bases of the junction unmatched. CDR1 is MNHEY, CDR2 SVGEGT, per germline. The CDR3 has 17 amino acids. In DNA form, the CDR3 reads TGTGCCAGCAGTTACACCCGGGACAGGCGAACTTACTATGGCTACACCTTC. It is translated as CASSYTRDRRTYYGYTF.

This clonotype was detected only a few times. V is TRBV21-1 and J is TRBJ1-1. TRBV21-1 is a pseudogene locus. The CDR3 is made up of 17 amino acids. CDR3 protein: CASSKVTGRTGLVGAFF. The DNA for the CDR3 is TGTGCCAGCAGCAAAGTGACAGGACGGACAGGACTAGTGGGCGCTTTCTTT.

This clonotype has at least ten counts. The genes are TRBV15 and TRBJ2-1, with 12 bases lining up with TRBD2. Germline V CDR1 and CDR2: LNHNV, YYDKDF (reference sequence). This CDR3 contains 17 residues. Losses at the gene ends were 7 bases for V and 3 bases for J; bases not matched to a gene: 10. CDR3 nucleotide sequence: TGTGCCACCATCGACCCTAGCGGGGGGGCGGTCTACAATGAGCAGTTCTTC. This sequence encodes CATIDPSGGAVYNEQFF.

This clonotype has more than one count but fewer than ten. In DNA form, the CDR3 reads TGTGCCAGCAGCTTGCTTAATCCAGCGGGAGGGTCCACAGATACGCAGTATTTT. Amino acid sequence: CASSLLNPAGGSTDTQYF. The J gene is TRBJ2-3, the V gene TRBV7-9; 10 positions match TRBD2. This CDR3 region has 18 residues. CDR1 and CDR2 from the germline V gene are SEHNR and FQNEAQ (reference sequence). J lost 2 bases, V lost 3 bases, and 11 bases had no gene match.

The rearrangement uses TRBV7-6 and TRBJ2-5; the D is unclear. The CDR3 totals 12 residues. Deletions cut 1 base from V and 5 bases from J, with 5 bases between. Germline-derived CDR1 and CDR2 are SGHVS and FNYEAQ. The CDR3 loop reads CASSLVLETQYF. The CDR3 bases are TGTGCCAGCAGCTTAGTGTTGGAGACCCAGTACTTC.

The genes are TRBV7-2 and TRBJ2-5; 8 bases match TRBD2. V dropped 0 bases and J dropped 2; count of bases not matched to a gene: 5. The CDR3 is 16 residues long. Per germline, CDR1 SGHTA and CDR2 FQGNSA. The CDR3 DNA reads TGTGCCAGCAGCTTAGCGCACGGGGGGGGGCAAGAGACCCAGTACTTC. Its protein product is CASSLAHGGGQETQYF.

This clonotype was seen more than once but under ten times. The genes are TRBV4-3 and TRBJ2-1, with 12 positions matching TRBD1. Germline CDR1 is LGHNA and CDR2 is YSLEER. The CDR3 is 18 residues long. The trim removed 3 bases at V and 5 bases at J, leaving 11 bases unmatched. CDR3 in amino acids: CASSQAIPGQGADNEQFF. DNA for the CDR3: TGCGCCAGCAGCCAGGCAATCCCGGGACAGGGGGCCGACAATGAGCAGTTCTTC.

The rearrangement uses TRBV27 and TRBJ2-7; perhaps TRBD2 as D (6 bases). CDR1 and CDR2 from the germline V gene are MNHEY and SMNVEV (reference sequence). Trimming shortened V by 8 bases and J by 2 bases, and 13 bases separated the two germline ends. The CDR3 totals 13 residues. CDR3 DNA sequence: TGTGCCAGCCGCCGCGGGGCCCCCTACGAGCAGTACTTC. It is translated as CASRRGAPYEQYF.

V is TRBV9 and J is TRBJ2-1; possibly TRBD2 for D (6 bases). Germline V gene data show CDR1 as SGDLS and CDR2 as YYNGEE. V was pared by 3 bases and J by 0 bases, with 13 bases between. This CDR3 region has 16 residues. CDR3 sequence: CASSGPWGDSYNEQFF. CDR3 sequence (DNA): TGTGCCAGCAGCGGTCCCTGGGGGGACTCCTACAATGAGCAGTTCTTC.